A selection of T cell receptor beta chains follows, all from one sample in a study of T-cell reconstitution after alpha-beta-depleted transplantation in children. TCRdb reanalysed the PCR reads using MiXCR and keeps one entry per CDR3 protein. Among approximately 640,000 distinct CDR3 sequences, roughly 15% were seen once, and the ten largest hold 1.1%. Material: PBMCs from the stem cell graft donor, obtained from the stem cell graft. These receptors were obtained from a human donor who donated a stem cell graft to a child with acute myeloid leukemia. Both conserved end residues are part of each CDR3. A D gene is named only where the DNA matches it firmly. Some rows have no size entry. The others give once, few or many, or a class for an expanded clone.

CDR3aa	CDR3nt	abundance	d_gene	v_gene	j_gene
CASSYSITLAAGEAFF	TGTGCCAGCAGTTACTCGATTACGCTAGCTGCTGGTGAAGCTTTCTTT	many	-	TRBV6-5	TRBJ1-1
CASKGVAGRSYEQYF	TGTGCCAGCAAGGGGGTCGCAGGGAGGTCCTACGAGCAGTACTTC	many	-	TRBV6-1	TRBJ2-7
CAISGTGSKNTEAFF	TGTGCCATCAGTGGGACAGGGTCGAAGAACACTGAAGCTTTCTTT	many	TRBD1	TRBV10-3	TRBJ1-1
CSASGGLGRGIQYF	TGCAGTGCTAGTGGAGGGCTGGGCAGGGGCATTCAGTACTTC	few	-	TRBV20-1	TRBJ2-4
CAGGGGRSTDTQYF	TGTGCGGGGGGAGGGGGGCGTAGCACAGATACGCAGTATTTT	few	-	TRBV7-8	TRBJ2-3
CASSDRLTDQGNTEAFF	TGTGCCAGCAGCGACCGTCTCACCGACCAGGGGAACACTGAAGCTTTCTTT	many	-	TRBV7-9	TRBJ1-1
CASSRSSGEQYF	TGTGCCAGCAGTCGTTCCTCGGGAGAGCAGTACTTC	-	-	TRBV7-9	TRBJ2-7
CSARDLQVNQPQHF	TGCAGTGCTAGAGATCTTCAGGTGAATCAGCCCCAGCATTTT	many	-	TRBV20-1	TRBJ1-5
CASTGTGGRYNEQFF	TGTGCCAGCACTGGGACAGGGGGGAGGTACAATGAGCAGTTCTTC	many	TRBD1	TRBV12-3/TRBV12-4	TRBJ2-1
CSAKGELQETQYF	TGCAGTGCCAAGGGGGAATTACAAGAGACCCAGTACTTC	-	-	TRBV20-1	TRBJ2-5
CASSLTGNKNIQYF	TGTGCCAGCTCACTTACGGGGAATAAAAACATTCAGTACTTC	-	-	TRBV18	TRBJ2-4
CASTSRGTGGYNEQFF	TGTGCCAGTACTAGCCGTGGGACAGGGGGCTACAATGAGCAGTTCTTC	-	TRBD1	TRBV7-2	TRBJ2-1
CASSLAGVPKETQYF	TGTGCCAGCAGCTTAGCGGGGGTTCCCAAGGAGACCCAGTACTTC	-	TRBD2	TRBV7-3	TRBJ2-5
CSARSPRGGGYNEQFF	TGCAGTGCTAGATCCCCGCGAGGGGGGGGTTACAATGAGCAGTTCTTC	many	-	TRBV20-1	TRBJ2-1
CASSNQGQGKKRGLNTEAFF	TGTGCCAGCAGTAACCAGGGACAGGGGAAGAAGAGAGGCTTGAACACTGAAGCTTTCTTT	-	TRBD1	TRBV6-2/TRBV6-3	TRBJ1-1
CASSLALRETQYF	TGCGCCAGCAGCTTGGCCCTACGAGAGACCCAGTACTTC	few	-	TRBV5-1	TRBJ2-5
CASSLGASYAVDTQYF	TGTGCCAGCAGCTTAGGTGCGTCCTATGCGGTGGATACGCAGTATTTT	-	-	TRBV7-2	TRBJ2-3
CASTKIGVHQPQHF	TGTGCCAGCACCAAGATCGGGGTCCATCAGCCCCAGCATTTT	-	-	TRBV6-2/TRBV6-3	TRBJ1-5
CAISPGLAGSGDTQYF	TGTGCCATCAGCCCCGGACTAGCGGGTTCGGGAGATACGCAGTATTTT	few	TRBD2	TRBV10-3	TRBJ2-3
CASSLGQGAGANVLTF	TGTGCCAGCAGCTTAGGGCAGGGTGCTGGGGCCAACGTCCTGACTTTC	-	-	TRBV7-9	TRBJ2-6
CASSLVVQGGSPLHF	TGTGCCAGCAGCTTAGTGGTACAGGGCGGCTCACCCCTCCACTTT	few	-	TRBV7-2	TRBJ1-6
CASSWGSSGGLTGVLFF	TGTGCCAGCAGCTGGGGCTCTAGCGGGGGACTCACCGGGGTGCTGTTTTTT	-	TRBD2	TRBV7-6	TRBJ2-2
CASSLAYGSSTDTQYF	TGTGCCAGCAGTTTAGCCTATGGATCTTCCACAGATACGCAGTATTTT	-	-	TRBV12-3/TRBV12-4	TRBJ2-3
CSAITGDNEKLFF	TGCAGTGCCATTACGGGGGATAATGAAAAACTGTTTTTT	many	-	TRBV20-1	TRBJ1-4
CASSLTRQGAVSPLHF	TGTGCCAGCAGTTTAACCCGACAGGGGGCGGTTTCACCCCTCCACTTT	-	TRBD1	TRBV28	TRBJ1-6
CASSGSVSYEQYF	TGCGCCAGCAGTGGTAGCGTCTCCTACGAGCAGTACTTC	-	-	TRBV5-1	TRBJ2-7
CSARGTVLTEAFF	TGCAGTGCTAGAGGGACAGTCCTCACTGAAGCTTTCTTT	many	-	TRBV20-1	TRBJ1-1
CATSASRGGTGKTGELFF	TGTGCCACCAGCGCATCACGGGGGGGGACAGGAAAAACCGGGGAGCTGTTTTTT	-	-	TRBV15	TRBJ2-2
CASSQGPYGYTF	TGTGCCAGCAGCCAGGGACCCTATGGCTACACCTTC	many	-	TRBV4-2	TRBJ1-2
CASSLAAGTGDYETQYF	TGCGCCAGCAGCTTGGCTGCCGGGACAGGGGATTATGAGACCCAGTACTTC	-	TRBD1	TRBV5-1	TRBJ2-5
CASSPQWTDPQETQYF	TGCGCCAGCAGCCCCCAATGGACGGATCCACAAGAGACCCAGTACTTC	many	-	TRBV5-1	TRBJ2-5
CASSETGVGLRTGELFF	TGCGCCAGCAGTGAGACAGGGGTGGGTCTTAGGACCGGGGAGCTGTTTTTT	few	TRBD1	TRBV10-2	TRBJ2-2
CASSLGVVNTEAFF	TGTGCCAGCAGCTTAGGCGTTGTGAACACTGAAGCTTTCTTT	many	-	TRBV13	TRBJ1-1
CSARETSGGIDTQYF	TGCAGTGCTAGAGAGACTAGCGGGGGTATTGATACGCAGTATTTT	many	TRBD2	TRBV20-1	TRBJ2-3
CSARGSQVHNSPLHF	TGCAGTGCTAGAGGGTCGCAGGTCCATAATTCACCCCTCCACTTT	many	-	TRBV20-1	TRBJ1-6
CSARARGGGSYEQYF	TGCAGTGCTAGAGCTAGGGGGGGCGGGAGCTACGAGCAGTACTTC	few	-	TRBV20-1	TRBJ2-7
CASSIGTADNEQFF	TGTGCCAGCAGCATCGGGACAGCGGACAATGAGCAGTTCTTC	-	TRBD1	TRBV7-7	TRBJ2-1
CAWSVTSGGWGEQFF	TGTGCCTGGAGTGTGACTAGCGGGGGCTGGGGTGAGCAGTTCTTC	many	TRBD2	TRBV30	TRBJ2-1
CASATTSSTDTQYF	TGTGCCAGCGCGACAACTTCTTCCACAGATACGCAGTATTTT	-	-	TRBV28	TRBJ2-3
CASSQGKDDEQYF	TGCGCCAGCAGCCAGGGGAAGGACGACGAGCAGTACTTC	many	-	TRBV4-3	TRBJ2-7
CSARDGAVRPRDRYNEQFF	TGCAGTGCTAGAGATGGGGCCGTGAGGCCCAGGGACCGATACAATGAGCAGTTCTTC	few	-	TRBV20-1	TRBJ2-1
CASSLAAGTNTEAFF	TGTGCCAGCAGCTTAGCGGCAGGGACGAACACTGAAGCTTTCTTT	many	-	TRBV7-9	TRBJ1-1
CASSVRTGRTYNSPLHF	TGTGCCAGCAGCGTCCGAACAGGGAGAACCTATAATTCACCCCTCCACTTT	many	-	TRBV7-2	TRBJ1-6
CASSQVGTYSYEQYF	TGTGCCAGCTCGCAGGTCGGGACTTACTCCTACGAGCAGTACTTC	-	-	TRBV18	TRBJ2-7
CSARGAGAGYNEQFF	TGCAGTGCTAGGGGAGCGGGGGCCGGGTACAATGAGCAGTTCTTC	many	TRBD2	TRBV20-1	TRBJ2-1
CASSLNGGANVLTF	TGTGCCAGCAGCTTAAATGGTGGGGCCAACGTCCTGACTTTC	-	-	TRBV7-2	TRBJ2-6
CASSLRDGTDTQYF	TGTGCCAGCAGCTTACGGGATGGCACAGATACGCAGTATTTT	-	-	TRBV11-3	TRBJ2-3
CASSRDRGFSYNEQFF	TGTGCCAGCAGCCGGGACAGGGGGTTCTCCTACAATGAGCAGTTCTTC	many	TRBD1	TRBV7-2	TRBJ2-1
CSARGLAGGKIDTQYF	TGCAGTGCTAGAGGACTAGCGGGGGGGAAGATAGATACGCAGTATTTT	many	TRBD2	TRBV20-1	TRBJ2-3